This T cell receptor beta chain was sequenced for a study of CD8 T cells in Susac syndrome. TEMRA cells were enriched by FACS, and CD4+ and CD8+ T cells were negatively isolated. Trimming removed 6 bases from V and 2 bases from J, with 13 bases in between. Looked up from germline, CDR1 is LGHDT and CDR2 is YNNKEL (reference sequence). This CDR3 is 14 amino acids long. RNA in amounts of about 0.45 to 1 ug was reverse transcribed with random hexamers. Across 54 Vbeta and 13 Jbeta, TCR beta CDR3 was amplified with immunoSEQ multiplex PCR. TCRdb redid the calling of the immunoSEQ multiplex PCR reads with MiXCR, one entry per CDR3 protein. The sample lists a few hundred thousand distinct CDR3 sequences, 93% seen once, with approximately 0.072% in the top ten.

Material: CD4+ T cells from PBMCs. This sequence was found in a human donor with multiple sclerosis. V gene TRBV3-1 combines with J gene TRBJ1-1; no firm D call. The CDR3 DNA follows: TGTGCCAGCAGTCTCCGTGGGTTCAACACTGAAGCTTTCTTT. It encodes CASSLRGFNTEAFF.